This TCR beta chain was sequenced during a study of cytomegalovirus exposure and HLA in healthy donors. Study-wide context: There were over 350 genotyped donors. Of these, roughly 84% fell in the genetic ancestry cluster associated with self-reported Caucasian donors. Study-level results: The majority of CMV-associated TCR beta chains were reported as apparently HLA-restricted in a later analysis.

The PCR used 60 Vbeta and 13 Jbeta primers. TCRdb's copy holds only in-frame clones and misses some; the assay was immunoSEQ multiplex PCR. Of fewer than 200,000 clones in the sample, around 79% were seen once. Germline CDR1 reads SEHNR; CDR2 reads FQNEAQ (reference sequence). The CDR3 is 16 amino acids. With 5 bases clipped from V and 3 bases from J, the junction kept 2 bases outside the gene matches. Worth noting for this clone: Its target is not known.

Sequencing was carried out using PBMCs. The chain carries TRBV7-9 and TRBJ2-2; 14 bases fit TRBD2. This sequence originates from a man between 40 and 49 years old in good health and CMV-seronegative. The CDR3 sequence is CASSRGLAGDTGELFF. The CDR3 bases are TGTGCCAGCAGCCGGGGACTAGCGGGAGACACCGGGGAGCTGTTTTTT.